These T cell receptor beta chains were read from a single sample in a study of T cells in Graves' hyperthyroidism and ophthalmopathy. TCRdb reanalysed the multiplex PCR reads using MiXCR and keeps one entry per CDR3 protein. The sample consists of around 350,000 distinct CDR3 sequences, 20% to 25% of them appearing once. The source material was blood. The receptors shown here come from a man aged 50 to 59 with Graves' hyperthyroidism. Both conserved end residues are part of each CDR3.

CDR3 protein | J gene | V gene
CASSSGKTDTQYF | TRBJ2-3 | TRBV6-2/TRBV6-3
CASSFTSGLTYEQYF | TRBJ2-7 | TRBV11-2
CASSLIPEGGTEAFF | TRBJ1-1 | TRBV5-1
CASHDKRTAYNEQFF | TRBJ2-1 | TRBV28
CASSLAGSGANLLTF | TRBJ2-6 | TRBV5-1
CASSDTGLGGNTIYF | TRBJ1-3 | TRBV28
CASSSPVNTEAFF | TRBJ1-1 | TRBV12-3/TRBV12-4
CSVGTDHSYEQYF | TRBJ2-7 | TRBV29-1
CSVGVGGMRNEAFF | TRBJ1-1 | TRBV20-1
CSARNSYEQYF | TRBJ2-7 | TRBV29-1
CAWRADRVRAFF | TRBJ1-1 | TRBV30
CASSPGQGVAFF | TRBJ1-1 | TRBV18
CASSPSKGTEAFF | TRBJ1-1 | TRBV18
CAWSPGFNEKLFF | TRBJ1-4 | TRBV30
CASSAHGVLDTQYF | TRBJ2-3 | TRBV27
CASSLTGWGQPQHF | TRBJ1-5 | TRBV12-3/TRBV12-4
CASSETQGPNEQFF | TRBJ2-1 | TRBV4-2
CSARSTSGLQETQYF | TRBJ2-5 | TRBV20-1
CASSFEVNTEAFF | TRBJ1-1 | TRBV12-3/TRBV12-4
CASSWGDRTNPEAFF | TRBJ1-1 | TRBV7-3
CASSQTFRSEQYF | TRBJ2-7 | TRBV3-1
CASSLGGQSNEKLFF | TRBJ1-4 | TRBV11-2
CASSYSRAGWGTEAFF | TRBJ1-1 | TRBV6-6
CASSPVYREGDTQYF | TRBJ2-3 | TRBV18
CASSPGSLGANVLTF | TRBJ2-6 | TRBV9
CSARAGGAYNEQFF | TRBJ2-1 | TRBV20-1
CSVEGPSDTQYF | TRBJ2-3 | TRBV29-1
CASSEAPNQPQHF | TRBJ1-5 | TRBV2
CASSEIGYGYTF | TRBJ1-2 | TRBV6-1
CATSDPTGPGANVLTF | TRBJ2-6 | TRBV24-1
CASSLPRTEAFF | TRBJ1-1 | TRBV5-6
CSARDLGAGGQPQHF | TRBJ1-5 | TRBV20-1
CASSPDRVEEAFF | TRBJ1-1 | TRBV18
CATSDSDRGRNQPQHF | TRBJ1-5 | TRBV24-1
CAWSVRPTDTQYF | TRBJ2-3 | TRBV30
CASSQFYGLSSGTQYF | TRBJ2-3 | TRBV4-1
CASSLRLAGGSYNEQFF | TRBJ2-1 | TRBV5-1